This T cell receptor (beta chain) was retrieved from a study of shared clonotypes between healthy human individuals. CDR3 length: 16 amino acids. Germline V gene sequence: CDR1 MNHEY, CDR2 SMNVEV (reference sequence). Trimming removed 3 bases from V and 4 bases from J, with 15 bases in between. Broader study findings: Against clonotypes common to all four donors, non-shared ones had lower generation probabilities. The study generally estimated greater richness for naive than memory subsets.

As concerns this clone: Its antigen remains unidentified.

Here immunoSEQ multiplex PCR was the method, and the copy in TCRdb shows in-frame clones only, minus some. The sample contains more than 1 million clones, more than 75% of which appear only once. The chain combines TRBV27 with TRBJ2-2; TRBD2 might be the D (6 bases). This receptor was taken from a man younger than 35 in good health. Some clones in this sample may be carry-over from other donors' samples. The sample comprised memory CD4+ T cells from PBMCs. Subset: CD45RA-negative fraction. The CDR3 loop is CASSFVRGGGTGELFF. The CDR3, as DNA: TGTGCCAGCAGTTTCGTAAGGGGAGGAGGCACCGGGGAGCTGTTTTTT.